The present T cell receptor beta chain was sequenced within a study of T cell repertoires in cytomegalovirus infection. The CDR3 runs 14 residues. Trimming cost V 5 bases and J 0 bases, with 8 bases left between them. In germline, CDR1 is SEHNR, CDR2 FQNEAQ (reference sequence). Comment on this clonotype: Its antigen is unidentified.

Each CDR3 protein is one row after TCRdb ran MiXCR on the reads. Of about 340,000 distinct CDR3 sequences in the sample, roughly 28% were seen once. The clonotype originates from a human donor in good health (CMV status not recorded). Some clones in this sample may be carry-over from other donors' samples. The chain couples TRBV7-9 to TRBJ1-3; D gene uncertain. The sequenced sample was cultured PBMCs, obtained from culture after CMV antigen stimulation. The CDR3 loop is CASSLTISGNTIYF. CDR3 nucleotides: TGTGCCAGCAGCCTTACTATCTCTGGAAACACCATATATTTT.